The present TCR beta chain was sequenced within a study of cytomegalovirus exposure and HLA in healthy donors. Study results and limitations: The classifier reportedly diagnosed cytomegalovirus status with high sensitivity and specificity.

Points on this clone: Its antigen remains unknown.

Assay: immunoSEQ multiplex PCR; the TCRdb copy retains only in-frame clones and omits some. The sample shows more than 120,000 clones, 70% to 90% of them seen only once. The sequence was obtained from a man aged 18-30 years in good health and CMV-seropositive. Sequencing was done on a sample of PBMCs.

CDR3 DNA: TGTGCCAGCAGCACGGGACAGGGTAGCCAGCCCCAGCATTTT. Its translation is CASSTGQGSQPQHF. This sequence joins TRBV9 and TRBJ1-5, with 9 bases fitting TRBD1. This CDR3 has 14 amino acids. Germline V gene data show CDR1 as SGDLS and CDR2 as YYNGEE. The ends lost 4 bases at V and 7 bases at J; junction bases unmatched: 6.